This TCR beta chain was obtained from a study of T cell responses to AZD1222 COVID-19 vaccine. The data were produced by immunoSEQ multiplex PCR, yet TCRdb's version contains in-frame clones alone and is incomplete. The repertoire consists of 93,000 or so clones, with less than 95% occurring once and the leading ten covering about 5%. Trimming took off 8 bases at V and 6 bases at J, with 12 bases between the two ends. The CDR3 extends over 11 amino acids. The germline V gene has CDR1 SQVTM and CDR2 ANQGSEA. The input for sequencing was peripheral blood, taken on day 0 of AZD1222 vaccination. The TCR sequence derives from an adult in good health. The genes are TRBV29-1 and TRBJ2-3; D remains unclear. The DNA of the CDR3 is TGCAGCTCCCGGTCCTACGATACGCAGTATTTT. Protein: CSSRSYDTQYF.